These 15 T cell receptor beta chains were sequenced from one sample in a study of blood T cell repertoires in COVID-19. TCRdb's copy holds only in-frame clones and misses some; the assay was immunoSEQ multiplex PCR. The sample records 250,000 to 300,000 clones, 85% to 90% being singletons. Material: PBMCs or T cells enriched from blood (not recorded which). The receptors derive from a young man who had recovered from COVID-19.

This sequence joins TRBV27 and TRBJ2-3; the D gene is possibly TRBD2 (5 bases). The V end was cut by 5 bases, the J end by 6 bases, with 9 bases between. The CDR3 totals 12 residues. Per germline, CDR1 MNHEY and CDR2 SMNVEV (reference sequence). CDR3 in amino acids: CASSPRGDTQYF. The CDR3 nucleotides read TGTGCCAGCAGTCCTCGAGGGGATACGCAGTATTTT.

The J gene is TRBJ2-1, the V gene TRBV24-1; D is possibly TRBD2 (6 bases). Trimming pared 7 bases from V and 5 bases from J, leaving 11 bases between. This CDR3 has 13 residues. CDR1 is KGHDR and CDR2 is SFDVKD in the germline V gene. CDR3: CATSSGVNNEQFF. The CDR3 DNA follows: TGTGCCACCAGCTCGGGAGTGAACAATGAGCAGTTCTTC.

Points on this clone: Other DNA sequences in the sample encode the same CDR3. The gene calls are TRBV7-6 and TRBJ2-2; maybe TRBD1 (6 bases). Trimming took 0 bases from V and 6 from J, leaving 11 bases between them. CDR3 length equals 15 residues. Germline loops: CDR1 SGHVS, CDR2 FNYEAQ. The CDR3 DNA is TGTGCCAGCAGCTTAGCAGGTCCAGGGGCCGGGGAGCTGTTTTTT. Translated: CASSLAGPGAGELFF. Combining the CDR3 with reference TRBV7-6 and TRBJ2-2 gives the whole variable domain GAGVSQSPRYKVTKRGQDVALRCDPISGHVSLYWYRQALGQGPEFLTYFNYEAQQDKSGLPNDRFSAERPEGSISTLTIQRTEQRDSAMYRCASSLAGPGAGELFFGEGSRLTVL.

The V and J genes are TRBV7-2 and TRBJ1-5; possibly TRBD1 for D (6 bases). The CDR3 extends over 15 amino acids. V lost 5 bases, J lost 3 bases, and 14 bases lay in between. The germline V gene has CDR1 SGHTA and CDR2 FQGNSA. This CDR3 reads CASSHGTFNNQPQHF. DNA for the CDR3: TGTGCCAGCAGCCATGGGACATTTAACAATCAGCCCCAGCATTTT.

This clone was detected only once. The chain carries TRBV5-1 and TRBJ1-1; D not certain. Germline values: CDR1 SGHRS, CDR2 YFSETQ. V was cut by 3 bases and J by 1 base, with 4 bases left in between. CDR3 length: 12 amino acids. CDR3 in DNA: TGCGCCAGCAGCTCACAGAACACTGAAGCTTTCTTT. It encodes CASSSQNTEAFF.

The chain has TRBV6-5 and TRBJ1-2; a possible D gene is TRBD1 (5 bases). CDR3 length equals 15 residues. Trimming stripped 2 bases from V and 0 bases from J, with 10 bases between. Germline V gene lookup returns CDR1 MNHEY and CDR2 SVGAGI. Written as DNA, the CDR3 is TGTGCCAGCAGTTACGGGGCAGAAACTAACTATGGCTACACCTTC. Amino acids: CASSYGAETNYGYTF.

The V and J genes are TRBV6-2 or TRBV6-3 and TRBJ1-6; no firm D call. The CDR3 sequence is 16 residues long. V lost 6 bases and J lost 6, with 18 bases in between. Per germline, CDR1 MNHEY and CDR2 SVGEGT. The CDR3 DNA reads TGTGCCAGCAGCCGATACGTGGGAGCGGTTAATTCACCCCTCCACTTT. This sequence encodes CASSRYVGAVNSPLHF.

The chain carries TRBV27 and TRBJ2-2; TRBD2 matches 9 bases. The CDR3 is made up of 16 amino acids. J was trimmed by 5 bases and V by 2 bases; bases with no gene match: 6. Germline V gene data show CDR1 as MNHEY and CDR2 as SMNVEV (reference sequence). The CDR3 protein is CASSLAGGQRTGELFF. CDR3 nucleotide sequence: TGTGCCAGCAGTTTAGCGGGGGGGCAGAGGACCGGGGAGCTGTTTTTT.

This chain connects TRBV6-6 to TRBJ2-7; D is unresolved. Trimming pared 8 bases from V and 3 bases from J, leaving 17 bases between. CDR1 and CDR2 (germline): MNHNY, SVGAGI (reference sequence). The CDR3 length is 14 residues. The CDR3 nucleotides are TGTGCCAGCCGAATGACCACGGGTGTCTACGAGCAGTACTTC. Translation: CASRMTTGVYEQYF.

This chain links TRBV5-4 with TRBJ2-5, with D perhaps matching TRBD1 (6 bases). This CDR3 comprises 14 residues. Trimming took 6 bases from V and 0 from J, leaving 12 bases between them. CDR1 is SGHNT, CDR2 YYREEE, per germline (reference sequence). The CDR3 spells CASNADRNQETQYF. Here the CDR3 DNA reads TGTGCCAGCAACGCCGACAGGAACCAAGAGACCCAGTACTTC.

V usage is TRBV6-1 and J usage is TRBJ2-7, with 10 bases lining up with TRBD2. The junction had 10 bases not matched to a gene; V was cut back by 2 bases and J by 0 bases. The germline V gene has CDR1 MNHNS and CDR2 SASEGT. The CDR3 is 18 residues long. This chain's CDR3 is CASSERGPSGGHSYEQYF. As DNA, the CDR3 is TGTGCCAGCAGTGAAAGGGGCCCTAGCGGGGGCCACTCCTACGAGCAGTACTTC.

The chain recombines TRBV4-1 with TRBJ2-2; TRBD2 aligns across 15 bases. In germline, CDR1 is MGHRA, CDR2 YSYEKL. The CDR3 is 17 residues long. V lost 5 bases and J lost 6; bases outside the gene matches: 7. CDR3 in DNA: TGCGCCAGCAGCGGACTAGCGGGGGGGCCTATTCCCGGGGAGCTGTTTTTT. Protein sequence: CASSGLAGGPIPGELFF.

The V call is TRBV27, the J call TRBJ2-1; TRBD2 is a possible D gene (7 bases). The CDR3 length is 16 residues. Germline values: CDR1 MNHEY, CDR2 SMNVEV (reference sequence). V was trimmed by 8 bases and J by 2 bases, leaving 19 bases between them. The CDR3 is CASGGASGDTYNEQFF. The CDR3 DNA sequence: TGTGCCAGCGGGGGGGCCTCAGGGGACACCTACAATGAGCAGTTCTTC.

The CDR3 is CASPTWAQGTDTQYF. In nucleotides, the CDR3 is TGTGCCTCCCCGACGTGGGCGCAGGGCACAGATACGCAGTATTTT. The chain joins TRBV5-8 to TRBJ2-3; D unclear. V lost 10 bases, J lost 1 base, and 19 bases lay in between. Germline-derived CDR1 and CDR2 are SGHTS and YDEGEE. CDR3 size: 15 residues.

The chain joins TRBV2 to TRBJ1-1; perhaps TRBD1 as D (5 bases). Per germline, CDR1 SNHLY and CDR2 FYNNEI. V was pared by 2 bases and J by 1 base, with 14 bases between. There are 16 residues in the CDR3. This CDR3 is CASSETVLGQNTEAFF. The CDR3 bases are TGTGCCAGCAGTGAAACCGTTTTAGGACAGAACACTGAAGCTTTCTTT.